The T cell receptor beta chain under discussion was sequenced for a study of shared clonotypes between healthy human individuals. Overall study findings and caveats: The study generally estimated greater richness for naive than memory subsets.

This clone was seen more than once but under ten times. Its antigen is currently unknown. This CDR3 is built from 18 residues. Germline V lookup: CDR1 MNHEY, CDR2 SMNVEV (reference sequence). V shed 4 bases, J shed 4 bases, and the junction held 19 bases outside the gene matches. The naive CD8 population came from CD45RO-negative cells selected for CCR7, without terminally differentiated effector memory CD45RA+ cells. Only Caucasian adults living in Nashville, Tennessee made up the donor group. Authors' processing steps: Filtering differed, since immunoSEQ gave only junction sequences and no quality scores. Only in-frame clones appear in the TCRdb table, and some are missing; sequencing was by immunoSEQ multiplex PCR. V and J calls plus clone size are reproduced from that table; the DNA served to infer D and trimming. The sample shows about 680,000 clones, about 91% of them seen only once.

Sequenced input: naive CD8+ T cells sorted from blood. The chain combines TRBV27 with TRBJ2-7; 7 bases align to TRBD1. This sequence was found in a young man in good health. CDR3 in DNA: TGTGCCAGCAGTTCAATCAGAAACCTACCCGGGACAGATTACGAGCAGTACTTC. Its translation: CASSSIRNLPGTDYEQYF.